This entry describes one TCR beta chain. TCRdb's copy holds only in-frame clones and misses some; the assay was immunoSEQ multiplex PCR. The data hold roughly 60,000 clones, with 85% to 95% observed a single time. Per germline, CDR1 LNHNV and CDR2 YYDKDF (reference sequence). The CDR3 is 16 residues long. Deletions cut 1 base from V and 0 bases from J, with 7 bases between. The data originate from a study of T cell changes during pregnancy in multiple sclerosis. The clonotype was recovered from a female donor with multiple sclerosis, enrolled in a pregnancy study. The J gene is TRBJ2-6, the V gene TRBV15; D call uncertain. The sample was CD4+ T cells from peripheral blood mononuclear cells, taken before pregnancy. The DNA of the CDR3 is TGTGCCACCAGCAGAGCCCATTTCTCTGGGGCCAACGTCCTGACTTTC. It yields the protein CATSRAHFSGANVLTF.